This TCR beta chain appears in the sequencing data of a study of cytomegalovirus exposure and HLA in healthy donors. Generated by immunoSEQ multiplex PCR, the TCRdb table keeps only in-frame clones and is missing some. The table records some 130,000 clones, 70% to 85% of them present only once. The sample comprised PBMCs. The clonotype originates from a man younger than 40 in good health and CMV-seropositive.

CDR3 sequence reads: CASSNGGQQNIQYF. DNA of the CDR3: TGTGCCAGCAGTAACGGGGGGCAGCAAAACATTCAGTACTTC. V usage is TRBV6-5 and J usage is TRBJ2-4, with a tentative D call TRBD2 (7 bases). Germline assignment: CDR1 MNHEY and CDR2 SVGAGI. The CDR3 has 14 amino acids. The V end lost 5 bases, the J end lost 5 bases, and 13 bases lay between the germline ends.